A single sample is the source of the 8 T cell receptor beta chains below, sequenced in a study of graft-versus-host responses after intestinal transplantation. Which antigens these TCRs recognize remains unknown. Measured with immunoSEQ multiplex PCR; TCRdb has only the in-frame clones, and not every one. The sample records around 100,000 clones, 85% to 95% being singletons. The sequencing here drew on unstimulated CD8+ T cells sorted from spleen or lymph node cells, taken before transplant. Receptors were obtained from a human donor who was the organ donor for an intestinal transplant.

The chain carries TRBV13 and TRBJ2-2, with TRBD1 matching 10 bases. The germline V gene encodes CDR1 PRHDT and CDR2 FYEKMQ (reference sequence). After removal of 11 bases from V and 7 bases from J, the junction contained 7 bases not matched to a gene. CDR3 length: 13 amino acids. The CDR3 DNA follows: TGTGCCGGTAGACAGGGGGCGAACGGGGAGCTGTTTTTT. This translates into CAGRQGANGELFF.

This chain connects TRBV19 to TRBJ1-4; D unresolved. Germline loops: CDR1 LNHDA, CDR2 SQIVND (reference sequence). Trimming removed 10 bases at V and 7 bases at J, with 13 bases between. This CDR3 has 12 residues. The CDR3 nucleotides read TGTGCCACCTCGGCTAGAAGTGAAAAACTGTTTTTT. As protein: CATSARSEKLFF.

The V and J genes are TRBV10-1 and TRBJ2-2, with D possibly called TRBD1 or TRBD2 (5 bases each). Between the trimmed V and J ends, which lost 5 bases and 6 bases, there was a span of 10 bases. The CDR3 contains 13 residues. Germline values: CDR1 WNHNN, CDR2 SYGVQD (reference sequence). The CDR3, as DNA: TGCGCCAGCAGTCGGGGCCCGTCCGGGGAGCTGTTTTTT. Amino acids: CASSRGPSGELFF.

The V gene is TRBV6-5, the J gene TRBJ1-1, with D possibly matching TRBD1 (5 bases). CDR1 and CDR2 (germline): MNHEY, SVGAGI. V was pared by 2 bases and J by 4 bases, with 8 bases between. The CDR3 is made up of 13 amino acids. The CDR3 bases are TGTGCCAGCAGTTACAGCAGGGTCACTGAAGCTTTCTTT. Encoded protein: CASSYSRVTEAFF.

The chain combines TRBV7-9 with TRBJ2-1; weak D call: TRBD1 (6 bases). Germline CDR1 SEHNR, CDR2 FQNEAQ (reference sequence). Trimming cost V 5 bases and J 4 bases, with 21 bases left between them. The CDR3 totals 17 residues. The CDR3 nucleotides read TGTGCCAGCAGCCGGCTCAAGAGCCGACAGGAGTACAATGAGCAGTTCTTC. This encodes CASSRLKSRQEYNEQFF.

This chain joins TRBV21-1 and TRBJ2-2; no check of the table's D call, TRBD1, against the DNA was made. TRBV21-1 is listed as a pseudogene. The CDR3 consists of 14 residues. The CDR3 bases are TGTGCCAGCAGCAAAGCCAACAGGGCCCGGGAGCTGTTTTTT. This codes for CASSKANRARELFF.

Only a few counts were recorded for this clone. The chain links TRBV2 to TRBJ2-5; 7 positions match TRBD2. V shed 8 bases and J 0 bases; nucleotides not matched to a gene: 12. This CDR3 region has 16 residues. From germline, CDR1 is SNHLY and CDR2 FYNNEI. The CDR3 coding sequence is TGTGCCAGCGGGGGGGTGATCAGCGGACACCAAGAGACCCAGTACTTC. Translating gives CASGGVISGHQETQYF.

This clone showed up just a few times. The chain is built from TRBV5-1 and TRBJ1-3, with a possible D match to TRBD1 (5 bases). V lost 4 bases, J lost 4 bases, and 12 bases lay in between. This CDR3 has 14 amino acids. CDR1 is SGHRS and CDR2 is YFSETQ in the germline V gene. The CDR3 reads CASSATGQGNTIYF. In DNA, the CDR3 is TGCGCCAGCAGCGCCACAGGTCAAGGAAACACCATATATTTT.